Listed here is a single T cell receptor (beta chain). Its antigen is as yet unknown. Replicate PCRs run on sorted subsets employed approximately 0.2 ug DNA, 30,000 to 35,000 T cell genomes. Sequencing was performed with immunoSEQ multiplex PCR; in TCRdb, only in-frame clones are kept and a portion is missing. The sample has 2.3 million or so clones; just over 90% are singletons. The data originate from a study of shared clonotypes between healthy human individuals. At the level of the study: CD4 naive cells filled three plates per donor, CD4 memory three, CD8 naive two and CD8 memory one.

Study-wide findings and caveats: Naive CD4 clonotypes overlapped across a handful of donors at roughly 5.1%.

Donation came from healthy HIV-negative adults that had no recent acute infections or vaccinations. The sequenced sample was naive CD4+ T cells from PBMCs. Subset reported: CD45RA+ positively selected. The clonotype comes from a man younger than 35 in good health. Some clones in this sample may be carry-over from other donors' samples.

The CDR3 loop is CATSRDGGNYGYTF. The CDR3 DNA reads TGTGCCACCAGCAGAGATGGGGGGAACTATGGCTACACCTTC. The J gene is TRBJ1-2, the V gene TRBV15, with D possibly matching TRBD1 (5 bases). Per the germline V gene, CDR1 is LNHNV and CDR2 is YYDKDF (reference sequence). V was cut by 0 bases and J by 2 bases, with 7 bases left in between. The CDR3 extends over 14 amino acids.